This entry describes one TCR beta chain. At least ten counts were recorded for this clone. Its antigen remains unidentified. Base qualities are missing; no much larger clone stands one base away. Before undergoing thyroid surgery, none of the patients had been given any kind of treatment. The study retrospectively analysed patient clinical samples collected from about 2011 to 2018 using T-cell receptor beta sequencing. The sample comes from a study of metastatic and nonmetastatic thyroid tumors (dated by TCRdb to 2020 to 2022). Background on the whole study: The researchers compared repertoires between peripheral blood samples and tumor or nodule tissue samples from patients with malignant or benign thyroid disease.

The full study reports these points: In both blood and tumor samples, malignant tumors were reported to have significantly higher TCR beta diversity than benign nodules.

CDR1 is given as LNHDA and CDR2 as SQIVND, both from the germline V gene (reference sequence). V is reduced by 5 bases and J by 6 bases, leaving a spacing of 18 bases between them. Counted from cysteine to phenylalanine, this CDR3 has 15 amino acids. Only CDR3 DNA remains: 45 bases, in frame from the first base. To prepare the library, PCR was applied. These reads were obtained on an Illumina HiSeq 4000. The TCR beta-chain CDR3 region of each patient was profiled by high-throughput sequencing. The published analysis was carried out like this. CDR3 differences across clinicopathological groups were used to build a classifier for discriminating distant-metastatic papillary thyroid cancer patients. Repertoire diversity was assessed with the Shannon index, and tumor-blood repertoire similarity with the Morisita-Horn index. TCRdb reworked the public reads: Q25 trimming with fastp, MiXCR clone assembly, productive beta chains retained. The V and J calls follow TCRdb's processing rather than the paper's. For this sample the table gives about 92,000 clones, of which 15% were detected only once. Around 3.3% of the sample lies in the top ten.

The sequence was obtained from a female donor with papillary thyroid cancer or a benign thyroid nodule (not recorded which). Some clones in this sample may be carry-over from other donors' samples. The sequencing input was blood. The V and J genes are TRBV19 and TRBJ2-3, with a tentative D call of TRBD1 or TRBD2, each matching 6 bases. The CDR3 sequence is CASSGGGEGGDTQYF. The sequence in DNA is TGTGCCAGTAGTGGAGGAGGAGAAGGGGGGGATACGCAGTATTTT.